These 2 T cell receptor beta chains originate from one sample sequenced in a study of beta chain features in type 1 diabetes. Study results and caveats: All four CD4+ subsets from Type 1 diabetes patients carried moderately but significantly shorter TCRB CDR3s.

Reverse transcription of all isolated RNA meant that expressed TCRB transcripts were sequenced. This table comes from immunoSEQ multiplex PCR, and its TCRdb copy is limited to in-frame clones, with some not included. The sample carries 250,000 to 300,000 clones, approximately 25% recorded once. For these TCRs, the target antigens are not known. Material: naive CD4+ T cells from blood. Source of these receptors: a woman aged 25 to 39 with type 1 diabetes.

This chain links TRBV4-2 with TRBJ2-3; the match to TRBD1 covers 10 bases. This CDR3 is 15 amino acids long. Per germline, CDR1 LGHNA and CDR2 YNFKEQ. The V gene end was trimmed by 4 bases and the J gene end by 1 base; junction bases not matched to a gene: 2. CDR3 DNA sequence: TGTGCCAGCAGCCGTGGGACAGGGGGCACAGATACGCAGTATTTT. This sequence encodes CASSRGTGGTDTQYF.

The chain is built from TRBV28 and TRBJ2-3; TRBD1 aligns across 7 bases. The germline V gene has CDR1 MDHEN and CDR2 SYDVKM. V lost 6 bases, J lost 4 bases, and 4 bases stayed unmatched. This CDR3 has 13 residues. The CDR3 coding sequence is TGTGCCAGCAGGCGGACAGGCGCAGATACGCAGTATTTT. Amino acids: CASRRTGADTQYF.